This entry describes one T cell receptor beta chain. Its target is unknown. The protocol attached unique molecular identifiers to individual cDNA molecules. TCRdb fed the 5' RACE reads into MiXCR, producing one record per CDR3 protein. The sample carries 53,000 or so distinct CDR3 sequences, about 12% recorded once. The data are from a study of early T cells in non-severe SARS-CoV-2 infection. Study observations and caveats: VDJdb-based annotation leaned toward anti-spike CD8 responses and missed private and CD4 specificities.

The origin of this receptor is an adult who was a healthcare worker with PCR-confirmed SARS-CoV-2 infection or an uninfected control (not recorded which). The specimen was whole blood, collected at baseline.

CDR3 in DNA: TGCAGTGCTAGAGTTGGAGTTAGGGGGGATACGCAGTATTTT. Translating gives CSARVGVRGDTQYF. This rearrangement joins TRBV20-1 to TRBJ2-3, with D perhaps matching TRBD1 (6 bases). The CDR3 sequence is 14 residues long. With 1 base removed from V and 6 bases from J, the gap between germline ends came to 14 bases. The germline CDR1 and CDR2 sequences are DFQATT and SNEGSKA (reference sequence).